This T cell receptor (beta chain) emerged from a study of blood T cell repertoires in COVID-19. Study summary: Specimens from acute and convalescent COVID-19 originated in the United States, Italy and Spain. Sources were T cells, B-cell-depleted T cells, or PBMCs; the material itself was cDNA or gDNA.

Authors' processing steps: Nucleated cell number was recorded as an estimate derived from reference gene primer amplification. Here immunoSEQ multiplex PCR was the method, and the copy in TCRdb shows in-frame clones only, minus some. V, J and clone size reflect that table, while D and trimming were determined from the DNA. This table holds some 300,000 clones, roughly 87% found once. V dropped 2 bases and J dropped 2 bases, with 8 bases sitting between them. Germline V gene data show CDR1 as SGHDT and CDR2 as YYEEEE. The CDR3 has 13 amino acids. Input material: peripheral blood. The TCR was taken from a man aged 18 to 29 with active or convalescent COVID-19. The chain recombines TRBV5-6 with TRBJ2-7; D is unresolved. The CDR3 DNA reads TGTGCCAGCAGCTTCAACCGGGCCTACGAGCAGTACTTC. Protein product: CASSFNRAYEQYF.